This T cell receptor beta chain was retrieved from a study of T cells in localized non-small cell lung cancer. Per the germline V gene, CDR1 is MDHEN and CDR2 is SYDVKM. V gave up 7 bases and J gave up 5 bases, with 14 bases separating them. The CDR3 has 13 amino acids. Sequencing used immunoSEQ multiplex PCR; TCRdb keeps in-frame clones, though not all of them. The sample records about 82,000 clones, 60% to 85% being singletons. The sample in question was PBMCs, obtained before any cancer treatment. The clonotype comes from a man aged 35-75 years with stage II squamous cell lung carcinoma. The J gene is TRBJ1-2, the V gene TRBV28; TRBD1 might be the D (6 bases). CDR3 DNA sequence: TGTGCCAGCACCACCGGGACACTTTATGGCTACACCTTC. It encodes CASTTGTLYGYTF.